The TCR beta chain under discussion was sequenced for a study of T cell responses to AZD1222 COVID-19 vaccine. General observations from the study: Seropositive AZD1222 recipients at baseline numbered only six or seven.

Details on this clone: Its target is not known.

The germline V gene encodes CDR1 SEHNR and CDR2 FQNEAQ (reference sequence). The V end lost 2 bases, the J end lost 5 bases, and 9 bases lay between the germline ends. The CDR3 sequence is 14 residues long. Profiling relied on immunoSEQ multiplex PCR, and the TCRdb table lists in-frame clones only, not all of them. Found here are roughly 65,000 clones, about nine tenths of them singletons; the top ten hold under 8.5%. The sample here was peripheral blood, taken on day 0 of AZD1222 vaccination. This receptor was taken from an adult in good health. The chain links TRBV7-9 to TRBJ1-4; weak D call: TRBD1 (6 bases). The CDR3 DNA reads TGTGCCAGCAGCTTAACAGGGTTCAATGAAAAACTGTTTTTT. Translation gives CASSLTGFNEKLFF.